This TCR beta chain appears in the sequencing data of a study of regulatory T cells in long-lasting Graves disease (TCRdb year 2021). About the study as a whole: Newly diagnosed Graves' disease patients had taken antithyroid drugs for less than 3 months. A total of around 35 samples underwent TCR sequencing, from roughly 13 patients with persistent Graves' disease and 20 or so patients with newly diagnosed Graves' disease. The study took place in China and was registered as a clinical trial. Persistent Graves' disease patients were compared with newly diagnosed Graves' disease patients by peripheral blood TCR sequencing and RNA sequencing.

This clonotype was counted many times. The specificity of this receptor is unknown. No quality values exist for individual bases; no much larger clone is one base distant. What the authors observed across the whole study: Persistent patients shared more public clonotypes among themselves (approximately 2,500) than newly diagnosed patients did (over 900). Sequencing and analysis were restricted to the TCR beta chain. The study examined only peripheral blood because the primary lesion, thyroid tissue, could not be accessed. Persistent Graves' disease patients showed lower TCR Shannon entropy and fewer highly expanded clones than newly diagnosed patients, suggesting clonal expansion. The small sample size was acknowledged by the authors as a limitation that may reduce accuracy. TRBV28, TRBJ1-2 and TRBJ2-5 were preferentially used in persistent disease, while TRBV20-1 and TRBJ2-1 were favored in newly diagnosed disease.

Library preparation was by multiplex PCR. Reads for this sample came from an Illumina HiSeq 4000. To build TCR beta libraries, CDR3 regions were amplified by Arm-PCR using iRepertoire HTBI primers. Gel purification was performed on PCR products prior to sequencing. In the authors' own workflow: Across samples, roughly 60 TRBV and approximately 15 TRBJ segments were identified and used for gene usage analysis of CDR3 amino acid clonotypes. Filtered high-quality paired reads were merged into contigs using COPE and FqMerger. Contigs were aligned with BLAST to IMGT TRBV, TRBD and TRBJ reference genes, and CDR3 was defined per IMGT. Highly expanded clones were defined as clonotypes with a frequency above 0.1%. Shannon entropy was used to measure repertoire diversity, and the Gini coefficient was used to measure V-J evenness. A clonotype found in more than one individual was treated as public. TCRdb applied fastp at Q25 and MiXCR to the public reads, then kept only in-frame beta chains. Rows matching on CDR3 protein sequence are summarized as one entry with the most common DNA and genes. In this record, the V and J calls reflect TCRdb's handling and not the investigators' own analysis. This sample has more than 450,000 distinct CDR3 sequences in its table, and 15% to 20% of those were observed once. 12% of the sample lies in the top ten.

In light of the paper, this sample's time point label describes: newly diagnosed GD, antithyroid drugs for less than 3 months. RNA was extracted from PBMCs in TRIzol for both TCR sequencing and RNA sequencing. The diagnosis of Graves' disease followed American Thyroid Association guidelines. Patients were recruited from an endocrinology department in Xi'an, China. Each patient gave approximately 9.7 milliliters of peripheral blood, collected in an EDTA anticoagulant tube. Ficoll Paque Plus density gradient separation was used to isolate PBMCs, and no further T cell sorting was done. An Agilent 2100 Bioanalyzer and agarose gel were used to check RNA quality, while a NanoDrop 2000 measured RNA concentration. The CDR3 runs 15 amino acids, cysteine and phenylalanine included. Left in the record is the CDR3 DNA by itself, 45 bases read in frame from the first base. Relative to germline, V is missing 5 bases and J is missing 8 bases, with 12 bases of the junction outside any gene match. Sequences SEHNR (CDR1) and FQNEAQ (CDR2) are obtained from the germline V gene (reference sequence).

These data also featured in a second study, about T cells in Graves' hyperthyroidism and ophthalmopathy. Taken from the second paper: Stable Graves' hyperthyroidism was defined as the absence of progression to ophthalmopathy over 18 months of follow-up. Hyperthyroidism patients were aged 18 to 65 years and newly diagnosed, with disease duration of less than 2 months. The study excluded patients with uncontrolled infections, other autoimmune diseases, pregnancy or lactation. Diagnoses were established on the basis of clinical symptoms, serum thyroxine and TRAb, thyroid ultrasound, and orbital computed tomography. The first round of RT-PCR for the TCR CDR3 was performed with the HTBI primer set and the Qiagen OneStep RT-PCR kit. Most expanded thyroid clonotypes (frequency above 0.001) were also detected in blood, a finding suggesting that blood repertoires may reflect thyroid immune responses. Ophthalmopathy was separated from stable hyperthyroidism by a 13 V-J signature model, with over 85% sensitivity and 81% to 82% specificity obtained in cross-validation and 80%/75% obtained in testing. In validation, the model predicted progression to ophthalmopathy with 55% to 71% sensitivity and about 72% specificity, a median of 6.5 months before onset. TCR V-J signatures able to tell the groups apart were searched for in a discovery cohort of 100 patients, of whom over 40 had Graves' ophthalmopathy and under 65 had stable Graves' hyperthyroidism. Whether ophthalmopathy could be predicted prospectively was tested in an independent validation cohort made up of under 20 hyperthyroidism patients plus 17 patients who later progressed to ophthalmopathy. The 75 to 100 discovery patients were randomly split 7:3 into training and test sets. In addition, the study compared T-cell repertoires in thyroid tissue and in blood from several Graves' hyperthyroidism patients. After sampling, hyperthyroidism patients received methimazole starting at 30 mg daily, and ophthalmopathy patients received high-dose intravenous methylprednisolone. Libraries were constructed in a second round of multiplex PCR, after which size selection and purification were performed. The libraries were sequenced on an Illumina HiSeq2000 using paired-end 100 bp reads. SOAPnuke was used to process the raw data, throwing out any read that contained adapters or uncalled bases, had a mean Phred below 15, or lacked an exact constant-primer or identifier match. COPE v1.2.5 was used to merge high-quality paired reads, and clonotypes were defined as unique nucleotide sequences. MiTCR v1.1 was used to align clonotypes to the IMGT TRBV, TRBD and TRBJ reference segments. The analysis was restricted to V-J combinations with a frequency above 0.0001, which together covered about 99% of the repertoires. A TCS score was defined as the ratio between F50 (clonal expansion) and ExV (chaos), using BLOSUM62-based TCRdist between CDR3 peptides within each V-J. Welch's t-statistics and random forest reduced around 550 V-J features to fewer than 15, which were used in a naive Bayes classifier (R e1071). No statistical method was used to fix the sample size in advance, and group allocation was not hidden from the investigators. The paper describes TCR Vbeta CDR3 sequencing of about 140 peripheral blood samples, made up of 43 ophthalmopathy patients, 70 to 75 hyperthyroidism patients and 17 progressor patients.

Recombination linked TRBV7-9 to TRBJ1-2, with TRBD1 identical over 9 junction bases. The sequences come from peripheral blood mononuclear cells (PBMCs), collected at new diagnosis, from a patient treated with antithyroid drugs. The source of this sequence is a man aged 35-49 years with Graves disease. Donor details come from another sample of the same person, matched by shared clones. The DNA sequence reads TGTGCCAGCAGCCTCCACCCAGGGACAGGGACCGGCTACACCTTC. Translated, this is CASSLHPGTGTGYTF.